Following are 13 T cell receptor beta chains from one sample sequenced in a study of T cells after posttransplantation cyclophosphamide. A marrow graft followed busulfan-fludarabine conditioning, with cyclophosphamide on days +3 and +4. Only in-frame clones appear in the TCRdb table, and some are missing; sequencing was by immunoSEQ multiplex PCR. The table shows about 43,000 clones, with around 90% occurring only once. This sample comprised PBMCs, obtained 55 to 70 days after allogeneic stem cell transplant with posttransplant cyclophosphamide. Receptors originate from a male patient between 60 and 69 years old who received an allogeneic stem cell transplant from a related donor and was CMV-positive. Some of the T cells may derive from the graft donor.

The chain links TRBV15 to TRBJ2-3; 9 bases agree with TRBD2. With 1 base clipped from V and 7 bases from J, the junction kept 6 bases outside the gene matches. The germline CDR1 and CDR2 sequences are LNHNV and YYDKDF (reference sequence). The CDR3 sequence is 15 residues long. CDR3 DNA sequence: TGTGCCACCAGCAGAGGTCCAAGCGGGGGGAATACGCAGTATTTT. Translated: CATSRGPSGGNTQYF. Using reference TRBV15 and TRBJ2-3 for the parts outside the CDR3, the full variable domain is DAMVIQNPRYQVTQFGKPVTLSCSQTLNHNVMYWYQQKSSQAPKLLFHYYDKDFNNEADTPDNFQSRRPNTSFCFLDIRSPGLGDTAMYLCATSRGPSGGNTQYFGPGTRLTVL.

The rearrangement links TRBV28 to TRBJ1-1; 8 bases align to TRBD1. The CDR3 runs 12 residues. V gave up 8 bases and J gave up 4 bases; unmatched junction bases: 3. Looked up from germline, CDR1 is MDHEN and CDR2 is SYDVKM. The CDR3 sequence is CASGTGGTEAFF. CDR3 in DNA: TGTGCCAGCGGAACAGGGGGCACTGAAGCTTTCTTT.

This clone was seen only once. The chain couples TRBV11-3 to TRBJ2-1; 7 bases map to TRBD2. Germline loops: CDR1 SGHNT, CDR2 YENEEA. The V gene end was trimmed by 5 bases and the J gene end by 8 bases; junction bases not matched to a gene: 15. CDR3 size: 16 residues. The CDR3 DNA follows: TGTGCCAGCAGCCTCGGCGGGGGTGTTTTGTTCGATGAGCAGTTCTTC. This translates into CASSLGGGVLFDEQFF.

About this clone: At one end the junction does not follow the germline gene, possibly because of a read error. V and J are TRBV27 and TRBJ2-5; D not certain. Germline CDR1 and CDR2: MNHEY and SMNVEV (reference sequence). This CDR3 is 13 amino acids long. The CDR3 spells CASSLSYQETQYF. CDR3 nucleotide sequence: TGTGCCAGCAGTTTATCGTACCAGGAGACCCAGTACTTC.

This clone occurred once. The chain uses TRBV29-1 and TRBJ2-2; 11 nucleotides agree with TRBD1. The germline gives CDR1 SQVTM, CDR2 ANQGSEA. Trimming at V came to 7 bases and at J to 7 bases, leaving 5 bases not matched to a gene. The length of the CDR3 is 13 residues. CDR3 loop: CSGGQGAGGELFF. The DNA of the CDR3 is TGCAGCGGAGGACAGGGGGCTGGCGGGGAGCTGTTTTTT.

This chain connects TRBV7-9 to TRBJ2-1, with D possibly matching TRBD1 (6 bases). The CDR3 loop spans 16 amino acids. V was cut by 5 bases and J by 2 bases, with 16 bases left in between. Per germline, CDR1 SEHNR and CDR2 FQNEAQ (reference sequence). The CDR3 DNA reads TGTGCCAGCAGCCCAGATATAGGGGGACCCTACAATGAGCAGTTCTTC. This gives the protein CASSPDIGGPYNEQFF.

The V gene is TRBV18, the J gene TRBJ1-1, with D possibly matching TRBD1 (5 bases). Looked up from germline, CDR1 is KGHSH and CDR2 is LQKENI. V was trimmed by 5 bases and J by 2 bases, leaving 9 bases between them. CDR3 length: 13 amino acids. The CDR3 region is CASSATGNTEAFF. CDR3 DNA: TGTGCCAGCTCAGCTACAGGTAACACTGAAGCTTTCTTT. The full variable domain, with the rest looked up from reference TRBV18 and TRBJ1-1, is NAGVMQNPRHLVRRRGQEARLRCSPMKGHSHVYWYRQLPEEGLKFMVYLQKENIIDESGMPKERFSAEFPKEGPSILRIQQVVRGDSAAYFCASSATGNTEAFFGQGTRLTVV.

The gene calls are TRBV15 and TRBJ1-2; D not resolved. CDR1 LNHNV and CDR2 YYDKDF come from the germline V gene (reference sequence). With 0 bases removed from V and 4 bases from J, the gap between germline ends came to 12 bases. CDR3 length: 15 amino acids. CDR3 coding DNA: TGTGCCACCAGCAGAGATTATGGGGAGGGCTATGGCTACACCTTC. Translating it yields CATSRDYGEGYGYTF.

The table lists this clone with a few counts. The V gene is TRBV5-8, the J gene TRBJ1-1; D is unresolved. The germline V gene has CDR1 SGHTS and CDR2 YDEGEE. The CDR3 has 16 amino acids. V was clipped by 3 bases and J by 1 base, with 16 bases between them. The CDR3 region has the DNA TGTGCCAGCAGCTACAAAAAACCTTCCTGGAACACTGAAGCTTTCTTT. As protein: CASSYKKPSWNTEAFF.

The chain has TRBV11-2 and TRBJ1-3; a possible D gene is TRBD1 (6 bases). With 5 bases removed from V and 4 bases from J, the gap between germline ends came to 15 bases. This CDR3 comprises 15 residues. The germline V gene encodes CDR1 SGHAT and CDR2 FQNNGV. The chain's CDR3 is CASSPTTGNGNTIYF. CDR3 nucleotides: TGTGCCAGCAGCCCTACCACAGGGAACGGAAACACCATATATTTT.

This chain connects TRBV7-2 to TRBJ1-3, with D possibly TRBD1 on 5 matching bases. V shed 5 bases and J shed 4 bases, with 12 bases lying between them. This CDR3 spans 14 amino acids. Germline CDR1 reads SGHTA; CDR2 reads FQGNSA. For the CDR3, the DNA is TGTGCCAGCAGCCCCGGGACTCCAGGAAACACCATATATTTT. Its translation: CASSPGTPGNTIYF.

The chain recombines TRBV4-1 with TRBJ1-4; 7 bases map to TRBD1. CDR3 size: 16 residues. Germline assignment: CDR1 MGHRA and CDR2 YSYEKL. Trimming removed 1 base from V and 7 bases from J; junction bases left unmatched: 9. The CDR3 nucleotides are TGCGCCAGCAGCCAAGTTGGAAGGGGGCTGGTTGAAAAACTGTTTTTT. Translation: CASSQVGRGLVEKLFF.

This chain joins TRBV5-8 and TRBJ2-3; 13 nucleotides agree with TRBD2. The J segment lost 6 bases and the V segment lost 3 bases, leaving 7 bases of the junction unmatched. Per germline, CDR1 SGHTS and CDR2 YDEGEE. The CDR3 consists of 16 residues. As DNA, the CDR3 is TGTGCCAGCAGCTCCCGACTAGCGGGGGGTGCGGATACGCAGTATTTT. The encoded protein is CASSSRLAGGADTQYF.